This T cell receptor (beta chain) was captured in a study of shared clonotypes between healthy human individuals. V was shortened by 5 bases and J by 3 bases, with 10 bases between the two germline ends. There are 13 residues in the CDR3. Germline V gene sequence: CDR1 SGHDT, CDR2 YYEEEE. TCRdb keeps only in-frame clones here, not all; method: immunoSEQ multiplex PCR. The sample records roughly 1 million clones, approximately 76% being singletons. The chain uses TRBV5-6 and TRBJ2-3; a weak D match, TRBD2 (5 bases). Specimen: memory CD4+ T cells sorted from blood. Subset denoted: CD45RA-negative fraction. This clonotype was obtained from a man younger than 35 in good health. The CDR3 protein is CASRTSGTDTQYF. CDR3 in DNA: TGTGCCAGCAGGACATCGGGGACAGATACGCAGTATTTT. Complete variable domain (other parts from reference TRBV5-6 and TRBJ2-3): DAGVTQSPTHLIKTRGQQVTLRCSPKSGHDTVSWYQQALGQGPQFIFQYYEEEERQRGNFPDRFSGHQFPNYSSELNVNALLLGDSALYLCASRTSGTDTQYFGPGTRLTVL.